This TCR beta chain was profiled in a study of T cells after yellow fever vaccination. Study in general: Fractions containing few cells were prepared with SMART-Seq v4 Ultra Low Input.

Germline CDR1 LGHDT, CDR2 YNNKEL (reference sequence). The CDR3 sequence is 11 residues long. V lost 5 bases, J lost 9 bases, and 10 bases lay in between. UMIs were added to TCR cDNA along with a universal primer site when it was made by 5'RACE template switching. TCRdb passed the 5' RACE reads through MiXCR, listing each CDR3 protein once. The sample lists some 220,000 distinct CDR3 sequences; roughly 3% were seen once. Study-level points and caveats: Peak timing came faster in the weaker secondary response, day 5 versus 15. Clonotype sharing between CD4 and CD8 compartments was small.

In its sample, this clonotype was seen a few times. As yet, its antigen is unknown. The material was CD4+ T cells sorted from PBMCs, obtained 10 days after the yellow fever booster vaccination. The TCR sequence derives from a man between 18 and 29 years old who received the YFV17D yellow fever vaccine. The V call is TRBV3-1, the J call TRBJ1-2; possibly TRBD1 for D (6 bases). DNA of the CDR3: TGTGCCAGCAGCACACAGGGACGCTACACCTTC. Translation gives CASSTQGRYTF.